These 30 T cell receptor beta chains were all obtained from the same sample, sequenced in a study of radiation and T cells in renal cell carcinoma. Sequencing was performed with immunoSEQ multiplex PCR; in TCRdb, only in-frame clones are kept and a portion is missing. The sample yields 120,000 or so clones, around 81% seen once. Time point of the sample: blood 2 weeks post-SBRT. Treatment of the sample: 15 Gy SBRT to primary tumor, nephrectomy 4 weeks later. The sample in question was blood, obtained from a patient whose treatment included radiotherapy and nephrectomy. These TCRs come from a man aged 50 or older with renal cell carcinoma.

The CDR3 sequence is CASSLSPSSNQPQHF. The CDR3 DNA follows: TGTGCCAGCAGTTTATCCCCCTCTAGCAATCAGCCCCAGCATTTT. This chain joins TRBV27 and TRBJ1-5; D not resolved. CDR1 and CDR2 from the germline V gene are MNHEY and SMNVEV (reference sequence). The CDR3 loop spans 15 amino acids. Trimming pared 0 bases from V and 0 bases from J, leaving 6 bases between.

The chain carries TRBV27 and TRBJ1-5, with a tentative D call TRBD1 (6 bases). From germline, CDR1 is MNHEY and CDR2 SMNVEV (reference sequence). CDR3 length: 15 residues. The ends were cut back, 8 bases at V and 1 base at J, with 15 bases in the middle. The CDR3 loop reads CASRPGALSNQPQHF. The CDR3 DNA sequence: TGTGCCAGCCGCCCAGGGGCACTAAGCAATCAGCCCCAGCATTTT.

The genes are TRBV27 and TRBJ1-2; D remains ambiguous. CDR1 is MNHEY, CDR2 SMNVEV, per germline (reference sequence). The CDR3 spans 13 residues. The V end was cut by 4 bases, the J end by 5 bases, with 11 bases between. The chain's CDR3 is CASSSPPLYGYTF. CDR3 in DNA: TGTGCCAGCAGTTCCCCACCCCTTTATGGCTACACCTTC.

The chain couples TRBV5-1 to TRBJ2-3; no firm D call. The CDR3 contains 15 residues. Germline loops: CDR1 SGHRS, CDR2 YFSETQ. V was cut by 2 bases and J by 0 bases, with 10 bases left in between. The DNA of the CDR3 is TGCGCCAGCAGCTTAGGCAGCATGAGCACAGATACGCAGTATTTT. It is translated as CASSLGSMSTDTQYF.

The rearrangement uses TRBV7-2 and TRBJ2-1, with TRBD1 matching 7 bases. CDR1 is SGHTA, CDR2 FQGNSA, per germline. Trimming removed 5 bases from V and 8 bases from J; junction bases left unmatched: 12. This CDR3 region has 15 residues. In DNA form, the CDR3 reads TGTGCCAGCAGCCTAGGACAGGACCCGTCCTATGAGCAGTTCTTC. Encoded protein: CASSLGQDPSYEQFF.

The genes are TRBV18 and TRBJ1-1; D perhaps matches TRBD1 (5 bases). Germline values: CDR1 KGHSH, CDR2 LQKENI. Trimming cost V 3 bases and J 9 bases, with 17 bases left between them. The CDR3 extends over 14 amino acids. The DNA for the CDR3 is TGTGCCAGCTCACCTGTCGGGGCGGATCCAAAAGCTTTCTTT. Amino acid sequence: CASSPVGADPKAFF.

The chain is built from TRBV7-6 and TRBJ2-1, with 7 bases that match TRBD2. This CDR3 is 15 amino acids long. J lost 9 bases, V lost 0 bases, and 8 bases had no gene match. Germline CDR1 reads SGHVS; CDR2 reads FNYEAQ. The CDR3 coding sequence is TGTGCCAGCAGCTTAGCGGGAGGGCCCTCGGTTGAGCAGTTCTTC. Protein product: CASSLAGGPSVEQFF.

The J gene is TRBJ2-7, the V gene TRBV5-3, with D tentatively TRBD2 (5 bases). TRBV5-3 is filed as an ORF, its function uncertain. CDR3 size: 13 residues. The V and J ends lost 10 bases and 2 bases respectively, with 16 bases between them. The CDR3 DNA reads as TGTGCCCCAAGTCGGGGATCACCCTACGAGCAGTACTTC. It specifies CAPSRGSPYEQYF.

This chain links TRBV15 with TRBJ2-1; the D gene could be TRBD1 or TRBD2 (5 bases each). Germline CDR1 reads LNHNV; CDR2 reads YYDKDF (reference sequence). V was trimmed by 5 bases and J by 6 bases, leaving 14 bases between them. This CDR3 is built from 14 residues. CDR3 residues: CATSDFPGTNEQFF. CDR3 bases: TGTGCCACCAGCGATTTCCCAGGGACCAATGAGCAGTTCTTC.

This clone was found once. This chain connects TRBV7-9 to TRBJ2-1, with D maybe TRBD1 (5 bases). The V end lost 5 bases, the J end lost 15 bases, and 20 bases lay between the germline ends. The CDR3 spans 13 residues. CDR1 is SEHNR, CDR2 FQNEAQ, per germline (reference sequence). The CDR3 is CASSPQGRVWRFF. As DNA, the CDR3 is TGTGCCAGCAGCCCCCAGGGTCGGGTGTGGCGGTTCTTC. Filled out from reference TRBV7-9 and TRBJ2-1, the complete variable domain reads DTGVSQNPRHKITKRGQNVTFRCDPISEHNRLYWYRQTLGQGPEFLTYFQNEAQLEKSRLLSDRFSAERPKGSFSTLEIQRTEQGDSAMYLCASSPQGRVWRFFGPGTRLTVL.

This clone was seen only a few times. This chain joins TRBV7-2 and TRBJ2-1; the D gene is possibly TRBD1 (6 bases). The CDR3 contains 16 residues. Germline V gene lookup returns CDR1 SGHTA and CDR2 FQGNSA. V was shortened by 3 bases and J by 8 bases, with 20 bases between the two germline ends. In DNA, the CDR3 is TGTGCCAGCAGCTTTCCGAACGGTGTCAGGGGCGATGAGCAGTTCTTC. It yields the protein CASSFPNGVRGDEQFF.

The chain links TRBV10-1 to TRBJ1-1, with D uncertain. The germline V gene has CDR1 WNHNN and CDR2 SYGVQD (reference sequence). The CDR3 totals 13 residues. With 6 bases removed from V and 0 bases from J, the gap between germline ends came to 8 bases. Here the CDR3 reads CASREHVNTEAFF. For the CDR3, the DNA is TGCGCCAGCAGGGAACACGTGAACACTGAAGCTTTCTTT.

The chain uses TRBV7-9 and TRBJ1-1; D remains unclear. Germline V gene lookup returns CDR1 SEHNR and CDR2 FQNEAQ (reference sequence). The CDR3 sequence is 14 residues long. V was cut by 4 bases and J by 10 bases, with 19 bases left in between. CDR3 nucleotide sequence: TGTGCCAGCAGCTCCTTTCCGTCACCCCGCGCAGCTTTCTTT. Encoded protein: CASSSFPSPRAAFF.

This chain links TRBV18 with TRBJ2-3, with a tentative D call TRBD1 (5 bases). Germline V lookup: CDR1 KGHSH, CDR2 LQKENI. The CDR3 spans 15 residues. Trimming removed 5 bases at V and 2 bases at J, with 14 bases between. The CDR3 DNA reads as TGTGCCAGCTCAGGGGCGGACGGAGCCACAGATACGCAGTATTTT. Its translation: CASSGADGATDTQYF.

The V and J genes are TRBV28 and TRBJ2-5, with 7 bases aligning to TRBD2. J was trimmed by 5 bases and V by 3 bases; bases with no gene match: 0. The CDR3 is made up of 12 amino acids. Germline CDR1 MDHEN, CDR2 SYDVKM. CDR3 in DNA: TGTGCCAGCAGTTTCGGGAGGGAGACCCAGTACTTC. Its protein is CASSFGRETQYF.

The J gene is TRBJ2-3, the V gene TRBV7-2, with a tentative D call TRBD2 (6 bases). The germline V gene has CDR1 SGHTA and CDR2 FQGNSA. V shed 3 bases and J shed 3 bases, with 7 bases lying between them. The CDR3 loop spans 13 amino acids. The CDR3 region has the DNA TGTGCCAGCAGCTTCGGGAGAACAGATACGCAGTATTTT. Its protein is CASSFGRTDTQYF.

This clone was observed a single time. The chain couples TRBV15 to TRBJ1-5, with a tentative D call TRBD1 (6 bases). Looked up from germline, CDR1 is LNHNV and CDR2 is YYDKDF (reference sequence). V lost 0 bases and J 2 bases, leaving 14 bases between the germline ends. The CDR3 extends over 17 amino acids. CDR3 DNA: TGTGCCACCAGCAGAGACTACAGGGATTTTGGCAATCAGCCCCAGCATTTT. Its protein is CATSRDYRDFGNQPQHF.

On this clone: This sample includes further DNA sequences coding for the same CDR3. The chain employs TRBV6-1 and TRBJ1-2; D call uncertain. This CDR3 has 13 amino acids. Trimming cost V 2 bases and J 2 bases, with 6 bases left between them. The germline gives CDR1 MNHNS, CDR2 SASEGT. The CDR3 loop reads CASSESGNYGYTF. The CDR3 DNA sequence: TGTGCCAGCAGTGAAAGTGGGAACTATGGCTACACCTTC.

The J gene is TRBJ2-3, the V gene TRBV5-8; D possibly matches TRBD1 or TRBD2 (5 bases each). Germline V gene data show CDR1 as SGHTS and CDR2 as YDEGEE. V was clipped by 2 bases and J by 7 bases, with 14 bases between them. The CDR3 is 14 residues long. This CDR3 reads CASSFRGELNTQYF. CDR3 sequence (DNA): TGTGCCAGCAGCTTCCGGGGCGAATTGAATACGCAGTATTTT.

The V gene is TRBV9, the J gene TRBJ2-5; D not certain. Germline CDR1 and CDR2: SGDLS and YYNGEE. V was clipped by 0 bases and J by 0 bases, with 12 bases between them. The CDR3 extends over 16 amino acids. CDR3 DNA: TGTGCCAGCAGCGTAGGTGTAGCCGGGTACCAAGAGACCCAGTACTTC. It yields the protein CASSVGVAGYQETQYF.

The chain employs TRBV30 and TRBJ2-7, with D uncertain. Trimming shortened V by 5 bases and J by 2 bases, and 13 bases separated the two germline ends. The germline V gene has CDR1 GTSNPN and CDR2 SVGIG (reference sequence). There are 13 residues in the CDR3. Here the CDR3 reads CAWGWAPAYEQYF. In DNA form, the CDR3 reads TGTGCCTGGGGATGGGCCCCGGCCTACGAGCAGTACTTC.

CDR3 protein: CASSGIDPGGRKFF. The CDR3 nucleotides are TGTGCCAGCAGCGGAATCGATCCGGGAGGCCGAAAGTTCTTC. The chain carries TRBV5-4 and TRBJ2-1; 7 positions agree with TRBD2. Germline loops: CDR1 SGHNT, CDR2 YYREEE (reference sequence). V shed 4 bases, J shed 14 bases, and the junction held 15 bases outside the gene matches. CDR3 size: 14 residues.

V usage is TRBV2 and J usage is TRBJ1-6, with D unclear. The CDR3 sequence is 14 residues long. CDR1 and CDR2 (germline): SNHLY, FYNNEI. V was trimmed by 7 bases and J by 7 bases, leaving 14 bases between them. The CDR3 sequence: CASTWEGFNSPLHF. The CDR3 bases are TGTGCCAGCACGTGGGAAGGGTTCAATTCACCCCTCCACTTT.

J is TRBJ1-4 and V is TRBV5-4; D gene uncertain. This CDR3 comprises 13 residues. In germline, CDR1 is SGHNT, CDR2 YYREEE (reference sequence). Trimming stripped 4 bases from V and 4 bases from J, with 8 bases between. The CDR3 DNA follows: TGTGCCAGCAGCGCACAGAATAATGAAAAACTGTTTTTT. This codes for CASSAQNNEKLFF.

The chain employs TRBV4-1 and TRBJ2-5; D remains ambiguous. V was cut by 0 bases and J by 7 bases, with 12 bases left in between. Looked up from germline, CDR1 is MGHRA and CDR2 is YSYEKL. The CDR3 has 14 amino acids. CDR3 sequence: CASSQEMASRTQYF. CDR3 nucleotides: TGCGCCAGCAGCCAAGAGATGGCCAGTCGGACCCAGTACTTC.

The chain links TRBV5-4 to TRBJ1-2; 7 bases agree with TRBD1. V dropped 4 bases and J dropped 4; count of bases not matched to a gene: 7. CDR3 length equals 14 residues. CDR1 and CDR2 (germline): SGHNT, YYREEE (reference sequence). CDR3 sequence: CASSPRDSGYGYTF. The CDR3 DNA reads as TGTGCCAGCAGCCCTAGGGACAGCGGCTATGGCTACACCTTC.

This chain joins TRBV28 and TRBJ1-2; D perhaps matches TRBD1 (5 bases). Germline loops: CDR1 MDHEN, CDR2 SYDVKM. V was cut by 6 bases and J by 1 base, with 12 bases left in between. This CDR3 spans 14 amino acids. The CDR3 DNA reads TGTGCCAGCAGCGAAGACAGTTATAACTATGGCTACACCTTC. It specifies CASSEDSYNYGYTF.

V and J are TRBV19 and TRBJ2-5; D is possibly TRBD1 (8 bases). Germline CDR1 is LNHDA and CDR2 is SQIVND (reference sequence). Trimming removed 3 bases from V and 4 bases from J, with 18 bases in between. CDR3 size: 16 residues. The CDR3 nucleotides read TGTGCCAGTAGTATTCAAGGAGCGGGGACAGGAGAGACCCAGTACTTC. Its protein product is CASSIQGAGTGETQYF.

The J gene is TRBJ2-5, the V gene TRBV12-2. TRBV12-2 is classified as a pseudogene. The CDR3 extends over 12 amino acids. For the CDR3, the DNA is TGTGCAAGTCGCTTAGTGGGAGAGACCCAGTACTTC. Translated: CASRLVGETQYF.

This clone has more than one count but fewer than ten. The chain recombines TRBV7-8 with TRBJ2-4; D gene uncertain. Germline V CDR1 and CDR2: SGHVS, FQNEAQ. CDR3 length equals 20 residues. The V gene lost 5 bases and the J gene lost 1 base, with 27 bases spanning the gap. The CDR3 DNA sequence: TGTGCCAGCAGCCAACACCGTCTGGGGTTAGCCCTTGTGGCCAAAAACATTCAGTACTTC. Its protein product is CASSQHRLGLALVAKNIQYF. Together with reference TRBV7-8 and TRBJ2-4, the CDR3 gives the full variable domain: GAGVSQSPRYKVAKRGQDVALRCDPISGHVSLFWYQQALGQGPEFLTYFQNEAQLDKSGLPSDRFFAERPEGSVSTLKIQRTQQEDSAVYLCASSQHRLGLALVAKNIQYFGAGTRLSVL.